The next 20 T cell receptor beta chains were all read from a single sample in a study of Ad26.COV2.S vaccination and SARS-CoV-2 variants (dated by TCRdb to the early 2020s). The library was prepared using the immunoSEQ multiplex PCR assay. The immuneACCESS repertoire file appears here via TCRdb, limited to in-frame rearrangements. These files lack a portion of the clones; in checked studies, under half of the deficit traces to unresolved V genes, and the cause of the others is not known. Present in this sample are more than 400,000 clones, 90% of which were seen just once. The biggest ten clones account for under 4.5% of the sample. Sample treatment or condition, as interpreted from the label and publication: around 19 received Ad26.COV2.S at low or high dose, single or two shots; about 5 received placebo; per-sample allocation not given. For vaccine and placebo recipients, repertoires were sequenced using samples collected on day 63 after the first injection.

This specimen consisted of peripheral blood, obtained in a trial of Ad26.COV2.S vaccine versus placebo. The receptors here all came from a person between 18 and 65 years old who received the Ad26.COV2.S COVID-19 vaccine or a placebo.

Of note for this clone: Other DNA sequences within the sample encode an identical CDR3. The DNA for the CDR3 is TGTGCCAGCAGCCTGAACGGCTACGAGCAGTACTTC. Translation gives CASSLNGYEQYF. This sequence joins TRBV5-6 and TRBJ2-7, with D hard to call. This CDR3 comprises 12 residues. V lost 4 bases and J 3 bases, leaving 8 bases between the germline ends. From germline, CDR1 is SGHDT and CDR2 YYEEEE.

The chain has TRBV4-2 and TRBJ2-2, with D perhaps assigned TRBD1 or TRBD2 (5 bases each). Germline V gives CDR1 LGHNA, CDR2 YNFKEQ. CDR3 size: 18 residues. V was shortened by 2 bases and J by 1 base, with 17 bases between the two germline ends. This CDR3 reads CASSQKQGAAGNTGELFF. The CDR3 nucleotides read TGTGCCAGCAGCCAAAAGCAGGGAGCGGCGGGGAACACCGGGGAGCTGTTTTTT.

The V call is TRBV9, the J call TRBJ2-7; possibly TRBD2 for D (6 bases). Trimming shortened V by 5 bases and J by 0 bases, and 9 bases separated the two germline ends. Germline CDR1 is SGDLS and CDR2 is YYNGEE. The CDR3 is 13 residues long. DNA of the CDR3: TGTGCCAGCAGTAGCGGTAGCTCCTACGAGCAGTACTTC. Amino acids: CASSSGSSYEQYF.

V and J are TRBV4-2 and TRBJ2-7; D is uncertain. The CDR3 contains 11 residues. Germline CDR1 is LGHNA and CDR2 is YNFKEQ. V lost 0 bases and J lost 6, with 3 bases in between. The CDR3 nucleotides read TGTGCCAGCAGCCAAGAGGGCGAGCAGTACTTC. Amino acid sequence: CASSQEGEQYF.

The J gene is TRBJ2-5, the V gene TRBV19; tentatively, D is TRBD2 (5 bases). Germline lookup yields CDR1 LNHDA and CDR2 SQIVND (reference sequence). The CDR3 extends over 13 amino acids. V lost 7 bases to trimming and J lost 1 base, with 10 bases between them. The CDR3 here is CASKRNFQETQYF. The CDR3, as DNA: TGTGCCAGTAAGCGGAACTTCCAAGAGACCCAGTACTTC.

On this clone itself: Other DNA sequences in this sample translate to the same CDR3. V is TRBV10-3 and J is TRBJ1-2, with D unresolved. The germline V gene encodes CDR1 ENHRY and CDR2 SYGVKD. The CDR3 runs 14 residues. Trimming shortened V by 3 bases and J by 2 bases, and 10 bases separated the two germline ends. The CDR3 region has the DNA TGTGCCATCAGTGAACCGGACTTAAACTATGGCTACACCTTC. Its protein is CAISEPDLNYGYTF.

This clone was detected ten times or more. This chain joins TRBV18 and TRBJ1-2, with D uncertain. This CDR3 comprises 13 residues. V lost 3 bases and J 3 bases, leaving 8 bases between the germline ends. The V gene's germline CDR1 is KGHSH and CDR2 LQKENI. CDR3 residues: CASSPGRDYGYTF. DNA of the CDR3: TGTGCCAGCTCACCCGGGCGGGACTATGGCTACACCTTC.

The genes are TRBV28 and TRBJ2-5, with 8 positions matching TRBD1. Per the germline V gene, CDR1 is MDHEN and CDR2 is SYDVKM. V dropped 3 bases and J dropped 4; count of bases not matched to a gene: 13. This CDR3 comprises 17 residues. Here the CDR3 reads CASSFSPAADRAETQYF. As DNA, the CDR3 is TGTGCCAGCAGTTTTAGTCCCGCGGCGGACAGGGCAGAGACCCAGTACTTC. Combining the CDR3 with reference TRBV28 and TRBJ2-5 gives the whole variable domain DVKVTQSSRYLVKRTGEKVFLECVQDMDHENMFWYRQDPGLGLRLIYFSYDVKMKEKGDIPEGYSVSREKKERFSLILESASTNQTSMYLCASSFSPAADRAETQYFGPGTRLLVL.

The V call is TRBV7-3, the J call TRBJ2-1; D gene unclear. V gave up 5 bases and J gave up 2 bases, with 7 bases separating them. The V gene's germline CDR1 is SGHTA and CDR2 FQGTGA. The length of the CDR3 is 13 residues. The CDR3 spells CASSLPPYNEQFF. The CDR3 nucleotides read TGTGCCAGCAGCCTGCCCCCCTACAATGAGCAGTTCTTC. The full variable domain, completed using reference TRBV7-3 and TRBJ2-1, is GAGVSQTPSNKVTEKGKYVELRCDPISGHTALYWYRQSLGQGPEFLIYFQGTGAADDSGLPNDRFFAVRPEGSVSTLKIQRTERGDSAVYLCASSLPPYNEQFFGPGTRLTVL.

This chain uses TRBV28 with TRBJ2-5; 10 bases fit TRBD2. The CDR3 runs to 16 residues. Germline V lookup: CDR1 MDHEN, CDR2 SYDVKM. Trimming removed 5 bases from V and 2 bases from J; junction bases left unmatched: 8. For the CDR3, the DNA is TGTGCCAGCAGTATGATTAGCGGGAGGCGGCAAGAGACCCAGTACTTC. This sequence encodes CASSMISGRRQETQYF.

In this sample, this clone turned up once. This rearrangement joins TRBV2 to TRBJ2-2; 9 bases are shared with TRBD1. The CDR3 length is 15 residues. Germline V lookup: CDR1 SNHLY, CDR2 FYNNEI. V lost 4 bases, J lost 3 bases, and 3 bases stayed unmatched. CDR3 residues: CASSGGQGYTGELFF. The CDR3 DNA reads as TGTGCCAGCAGTGGAGGACAGGGGTACACCGGGGAGCTGTTTTTT.

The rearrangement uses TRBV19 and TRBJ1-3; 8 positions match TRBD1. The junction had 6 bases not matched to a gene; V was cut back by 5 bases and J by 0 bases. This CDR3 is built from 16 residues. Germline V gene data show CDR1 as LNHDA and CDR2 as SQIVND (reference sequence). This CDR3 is CASSYQGAISGNTIYF. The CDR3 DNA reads TGTGCCAGTAGTTACCAGGGGGCAATCTCTGGAAACACCATATATTTT.

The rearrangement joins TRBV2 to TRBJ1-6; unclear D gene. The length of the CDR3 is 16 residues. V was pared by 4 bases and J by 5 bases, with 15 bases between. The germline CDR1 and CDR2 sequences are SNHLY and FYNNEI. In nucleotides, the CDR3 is TGTGCCAGCAGTGTTTCCGCCGGGGTGGATAATTCACCCCTCCACTTT. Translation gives CASSVSAGVDNSPLHF.

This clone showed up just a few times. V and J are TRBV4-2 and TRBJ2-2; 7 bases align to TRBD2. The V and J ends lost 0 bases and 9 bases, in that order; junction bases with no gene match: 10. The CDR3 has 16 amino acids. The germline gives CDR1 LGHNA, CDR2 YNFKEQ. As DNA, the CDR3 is TGTGCCAGCAGCCAAGATAGCAGCGGGGCCCCCCGGGAGCTGTTTTTT. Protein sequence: CASSQDSSGAPRELFF.

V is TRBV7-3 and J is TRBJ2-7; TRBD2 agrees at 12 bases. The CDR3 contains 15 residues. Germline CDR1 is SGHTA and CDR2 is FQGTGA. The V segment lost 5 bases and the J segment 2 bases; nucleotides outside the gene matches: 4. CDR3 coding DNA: TGTGCCAGCAGCCCCCGGACTAGCGGGGCCTACGAGCAGTACTTC. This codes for CASSPRTSGAYEQYF. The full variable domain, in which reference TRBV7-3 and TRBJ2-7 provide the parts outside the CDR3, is GAGVSQTPSNKVTEKGKYVELRCDPISGHTALYWYRQSLGQGPEFLIYFQGTGAADDSGLPNDRFFAVRPEGSVSTLKIQRTERGDSAVYLCASSPRTSGAYEQYFGPGTRLTVT.

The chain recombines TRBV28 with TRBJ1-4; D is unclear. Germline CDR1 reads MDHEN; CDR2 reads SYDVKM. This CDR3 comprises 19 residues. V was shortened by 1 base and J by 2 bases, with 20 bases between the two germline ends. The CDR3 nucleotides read TGTGCCAGCAGTTTATTGGGCAGGTCGAATAGGAGGACTAATGAAAAACTGTTTTTT. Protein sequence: CASSLLGRSNRRTNEKLFF. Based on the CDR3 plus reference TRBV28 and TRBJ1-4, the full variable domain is DVKVTQSSRYLVKRTGEKVFLECVQDMDHENMFWYRQDPGLGLRLIYFSYDVKMKEKGDIPEGYSVSREKKERFSLILESASTNQTSMYLCASSLLGRSNRRTNEKLFFGSGTQLSVL.

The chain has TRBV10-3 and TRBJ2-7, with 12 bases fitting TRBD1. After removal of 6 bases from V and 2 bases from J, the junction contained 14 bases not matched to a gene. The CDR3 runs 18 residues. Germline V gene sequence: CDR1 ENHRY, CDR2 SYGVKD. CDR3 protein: CAISTSGTGGSPAYEQYF. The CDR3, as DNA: TGTGCCATCAGCACCTCCGGGACAGGGGGCTCCCCCGCCTACGAGCAGTACTTC.

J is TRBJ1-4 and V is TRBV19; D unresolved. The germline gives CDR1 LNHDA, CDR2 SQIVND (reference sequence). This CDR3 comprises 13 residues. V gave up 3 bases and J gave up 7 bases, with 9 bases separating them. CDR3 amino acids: CASSMALLEKLFF. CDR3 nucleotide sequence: TGTGCCAGTAGTATGGCCCTTCTTGAAAAACTGTTTTTT. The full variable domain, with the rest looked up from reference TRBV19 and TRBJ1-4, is DGGITQSPKYLFRKEGQNVTLSCEQNLNHDAMYWYRQDPGQGLRLIYYSQIVNDFQKGDIAEGYSVSREKKESFPLTVTSAQKNPTAFYLCASSMALLEKLFFGSGTQLSVL.

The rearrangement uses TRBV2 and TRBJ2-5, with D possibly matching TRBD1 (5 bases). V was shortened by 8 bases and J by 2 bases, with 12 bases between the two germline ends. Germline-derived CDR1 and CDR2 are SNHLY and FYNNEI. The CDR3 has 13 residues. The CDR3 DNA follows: TGTGCCAGCGGGGCCAATCTGCAAGAGACCCAGTACTTC. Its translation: CASGANLQETQYF.

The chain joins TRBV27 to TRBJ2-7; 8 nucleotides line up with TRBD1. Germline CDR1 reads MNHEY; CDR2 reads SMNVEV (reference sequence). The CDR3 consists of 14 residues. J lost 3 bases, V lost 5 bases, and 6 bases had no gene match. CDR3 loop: CASSADRVLYEQYF. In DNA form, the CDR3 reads TGTGCCAGCAGTGCGGACAGGGTACTCTACGAGCAGTACTTC.